This TCR beta chain is drawn from a study of shared clonotypes between healthy human individuals. Study-wide findings and caveats: Depth of sequencing was expected to influence donor clonotype sharing.

Looked up from germline, CDR1 is SGHNT and CDR2 is YYREEE (reference sequence). The CDR3 is 12 residues long. V lost 7 bases and J lost 10, with 15 bases in between. As defined, naive CD8 cells were CD45RO-negative and positively selected for CCR7, with terminally differentiated effector memory CD45RA+ cells excluded. Clones were read by immunoSEQ multiplex PCR, and TCRdb kept only the in-frame ones, dropping some. The sample includes around 2.1 million clones, 90% to 95% seen only once; the top ten take 1.5% to 2%. Concerning this clone: Its cognate antigen is unknown.

The clonotype originates from a young man in good health. Some clones in this sample may be carry-over from other donors' samples. Sequenced input: naive CD8+ T cells from PBMCs. The rearrangement links TRBV5-4 to TRBJ2-1; D gene uncertain. The CDR3 is CASVPASGEQFF. The CDR3 DNA reads TGTGCCAGCGTTCCCGCGTCGGGCGAGCAGTTCTTC.